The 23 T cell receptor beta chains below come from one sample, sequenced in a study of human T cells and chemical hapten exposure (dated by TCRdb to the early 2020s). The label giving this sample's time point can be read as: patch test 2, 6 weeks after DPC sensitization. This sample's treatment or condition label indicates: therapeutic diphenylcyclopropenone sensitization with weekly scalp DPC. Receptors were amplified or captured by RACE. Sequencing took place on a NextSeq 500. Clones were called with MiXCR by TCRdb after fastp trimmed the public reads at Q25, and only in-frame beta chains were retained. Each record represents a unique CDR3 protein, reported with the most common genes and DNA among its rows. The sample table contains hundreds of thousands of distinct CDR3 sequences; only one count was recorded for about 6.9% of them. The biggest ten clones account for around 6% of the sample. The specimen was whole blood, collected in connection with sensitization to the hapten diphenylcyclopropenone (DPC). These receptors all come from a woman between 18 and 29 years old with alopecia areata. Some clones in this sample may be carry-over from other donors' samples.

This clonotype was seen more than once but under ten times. The CDR3 bases are TGTGCCAGCAGCGAGGTCGCCTCGGGCTCAGATACGCAGTATTTT. Its protein product is CASSEVASGSDTQYF. This rearrangement joins TRBV6-5 to TRBJ2-3, with D unresolved. The CDR3 extends over 15 amino acids. Germline-derived CDR1 and CDR2 are MNHEY and SVGAGI. The V end lost 6 bases, the J end lost 4 bases, and 17 bases lay between the germline ends.

Written as DNA, the CDR3 is TGTGCCAGCAGCCGAATAATTTGGGGGGCACACACCTATGGCTACACCTTC. The encoded protein is CASSRIIWGAHTYGYTF. This chain uses TRBV7-9 with TRBJ1-2; tentative D call: TRBD1 (6 bases). Looked up from germline, CDR1 is SEHNR and CDR2 is FQNEAQ (reference sequence). The V gene lost 5 bases and the J gene lost 4 bases, with 23 bases spanning the gap. The CDR3 loop spans 17 amino acids.

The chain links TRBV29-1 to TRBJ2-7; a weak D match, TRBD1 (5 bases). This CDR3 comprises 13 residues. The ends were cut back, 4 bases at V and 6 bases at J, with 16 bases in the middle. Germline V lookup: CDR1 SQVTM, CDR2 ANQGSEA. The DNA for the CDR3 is TGCAGCGTTGCAGGGCAGCGCTTTGGCGAGCAGTACTTC. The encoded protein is CSVAGQRFGEQYF.

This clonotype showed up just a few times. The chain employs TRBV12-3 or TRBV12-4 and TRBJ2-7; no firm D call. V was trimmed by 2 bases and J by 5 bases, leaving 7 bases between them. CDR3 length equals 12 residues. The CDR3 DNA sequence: TGTGCCAGCAGTTTATCCCCTGACGAGCAGTACTTC. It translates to CASSLSPDEQYF.

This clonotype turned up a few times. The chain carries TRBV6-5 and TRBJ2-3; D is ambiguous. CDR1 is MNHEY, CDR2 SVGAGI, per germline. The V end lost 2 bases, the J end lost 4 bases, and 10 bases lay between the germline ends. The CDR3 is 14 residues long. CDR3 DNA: TGTGCCAGCAGTTACATGGCCGCGGCAGATACGCAGTATTTT. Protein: CASSYMAAADTQYF.

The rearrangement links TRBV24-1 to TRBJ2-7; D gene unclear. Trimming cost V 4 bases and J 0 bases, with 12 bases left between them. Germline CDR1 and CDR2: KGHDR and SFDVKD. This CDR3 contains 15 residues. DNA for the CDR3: TGTGCCACCAGTGAGGCAGGTTCTAGCTCCTACGAGCAGTACTTC. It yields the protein CATSEAGSSSYEQYF.

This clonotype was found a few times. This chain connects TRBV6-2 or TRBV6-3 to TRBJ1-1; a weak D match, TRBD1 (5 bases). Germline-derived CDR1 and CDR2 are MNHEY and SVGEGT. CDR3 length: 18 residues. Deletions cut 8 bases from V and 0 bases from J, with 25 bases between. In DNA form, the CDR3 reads TGTGCCAGCGGGGTGCACGCTAGGGGATGGAGCATGAACACTGAAGCTTTCTTT. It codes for CASGVHARGWSMNTEAFF.

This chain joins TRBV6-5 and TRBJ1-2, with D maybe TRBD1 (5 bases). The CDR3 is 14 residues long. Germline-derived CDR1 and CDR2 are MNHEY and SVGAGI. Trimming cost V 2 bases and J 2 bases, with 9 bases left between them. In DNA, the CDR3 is TGTGCCAGCAGTTACGCAGGGAGGAACTATGGCTACACCTTC. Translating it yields CASSYAGRNYGYTF.

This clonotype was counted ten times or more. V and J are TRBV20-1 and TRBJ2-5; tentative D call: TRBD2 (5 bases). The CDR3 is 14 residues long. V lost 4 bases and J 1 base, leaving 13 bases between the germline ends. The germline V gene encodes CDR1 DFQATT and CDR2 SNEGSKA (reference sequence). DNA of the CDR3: TGCAGTGCTAAAAGCGGAACGTTCCAAGAGACCCAGTACTTC. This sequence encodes CSAKSGTFQETQYF.

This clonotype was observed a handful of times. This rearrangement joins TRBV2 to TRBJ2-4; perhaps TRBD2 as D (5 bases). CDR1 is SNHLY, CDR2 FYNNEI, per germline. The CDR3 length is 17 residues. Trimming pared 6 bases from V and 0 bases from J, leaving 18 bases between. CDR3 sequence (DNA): TGTGCCAGCAGCGGGATGGGCATCGTGCAAGCCAAAAACATTCAGTACTTC. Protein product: CASSGMGIVQAKNIQYF.

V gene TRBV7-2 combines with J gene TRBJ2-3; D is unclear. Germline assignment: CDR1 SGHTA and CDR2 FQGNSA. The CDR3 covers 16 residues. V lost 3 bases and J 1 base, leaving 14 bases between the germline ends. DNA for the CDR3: TGTGCCAGCAGCTTGAAACTCCCATTGCGCACAGATACGCAGTATTTT. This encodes CASSLKLPLRTDTQYF.

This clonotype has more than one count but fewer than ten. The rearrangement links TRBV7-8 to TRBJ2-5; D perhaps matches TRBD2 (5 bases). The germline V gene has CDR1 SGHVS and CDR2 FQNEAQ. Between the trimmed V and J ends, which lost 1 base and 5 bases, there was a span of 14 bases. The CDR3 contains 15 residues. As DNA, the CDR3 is TGTGCCAGCAGCTTAGTGTTCCGGACTTCTGAGACCCAGTACTTC. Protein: CASSLVFRTSETQYF.

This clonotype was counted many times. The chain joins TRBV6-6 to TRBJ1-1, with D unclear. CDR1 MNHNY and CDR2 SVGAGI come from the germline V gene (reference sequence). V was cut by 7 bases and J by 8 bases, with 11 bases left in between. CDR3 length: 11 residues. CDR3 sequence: CASNQAGEAFF. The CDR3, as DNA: TGTGCCAGCAATCAGGCGGGGGAAGCTTTCTTT.

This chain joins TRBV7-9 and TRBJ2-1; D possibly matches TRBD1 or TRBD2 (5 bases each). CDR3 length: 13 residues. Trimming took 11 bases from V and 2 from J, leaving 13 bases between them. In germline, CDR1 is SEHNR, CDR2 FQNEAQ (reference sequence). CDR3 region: CAGNRDAYNEQFF. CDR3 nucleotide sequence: TGTGCCGGAAACCGGGACGCCTACAATGAGCAGTTCTTC.

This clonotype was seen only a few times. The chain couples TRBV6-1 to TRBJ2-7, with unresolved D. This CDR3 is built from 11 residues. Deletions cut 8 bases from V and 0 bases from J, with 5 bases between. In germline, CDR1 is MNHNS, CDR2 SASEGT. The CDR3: CASVRSYEQYF. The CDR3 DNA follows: TGTGCCAGCGTACGCTCCTACGAGCAGTACTTC.

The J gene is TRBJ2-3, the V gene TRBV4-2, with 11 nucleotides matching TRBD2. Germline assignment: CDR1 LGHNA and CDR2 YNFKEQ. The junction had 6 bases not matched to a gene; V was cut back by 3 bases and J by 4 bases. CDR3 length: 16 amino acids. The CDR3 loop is CASSQASGGTADTQYF. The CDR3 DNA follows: TGTGCCAGCAGCCAGGCTAGCGGGGGGACGGCAGATACGCAGTATTTT.

This CDR3 is CASSEADLRGQYF. DNA of the CDR3: TGTGCCAGCAGTGAAGCGGATCTCCGGGGGCAGTACTTC. The rearrangement joins TRBV2 to TRBJ2-7, with a weak D call TRBD2 (5 bases). Germline V gives CDR1 SNHLY, CDR2 FYNNEI. This CDR3 region has 13 residues. V was pared by 0 bases and J by 9 bases, with 12 bases between.

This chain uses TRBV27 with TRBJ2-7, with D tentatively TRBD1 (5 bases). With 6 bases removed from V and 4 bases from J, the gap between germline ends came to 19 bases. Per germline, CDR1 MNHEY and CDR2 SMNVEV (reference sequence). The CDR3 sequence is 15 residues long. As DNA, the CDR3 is TGTGCCAGCAGACGGACAATACCCACCAGGTACGAGCAGTACTTC. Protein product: CASRRTIPTRYEQYF.

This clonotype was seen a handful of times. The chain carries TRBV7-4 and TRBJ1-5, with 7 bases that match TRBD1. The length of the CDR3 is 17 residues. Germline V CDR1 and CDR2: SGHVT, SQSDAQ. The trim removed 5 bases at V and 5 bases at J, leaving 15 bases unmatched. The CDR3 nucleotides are TGTGCCAGCAGCCCTCATCAACAAAGACAGGGACATCAGCCCCAGCATTTT. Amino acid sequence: CASSPHQQRQGHQPQHF.

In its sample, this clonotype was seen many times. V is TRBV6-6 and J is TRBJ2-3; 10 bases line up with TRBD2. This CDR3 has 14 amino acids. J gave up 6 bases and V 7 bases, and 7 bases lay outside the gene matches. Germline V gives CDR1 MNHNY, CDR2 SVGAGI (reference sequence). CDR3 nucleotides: TGTGCCAGCATCGAGCGGGGGGGGATTGATACGCAGTATTTT. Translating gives CASIERGGIDTQYF.

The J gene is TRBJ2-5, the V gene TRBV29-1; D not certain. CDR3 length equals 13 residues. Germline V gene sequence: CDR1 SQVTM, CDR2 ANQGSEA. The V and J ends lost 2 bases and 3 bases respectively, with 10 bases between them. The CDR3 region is CSVEPVWEETQYF. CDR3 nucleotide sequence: TGCAGCGTTGAACCAGTTTGGGAAGAGACCCAGTACTTC.

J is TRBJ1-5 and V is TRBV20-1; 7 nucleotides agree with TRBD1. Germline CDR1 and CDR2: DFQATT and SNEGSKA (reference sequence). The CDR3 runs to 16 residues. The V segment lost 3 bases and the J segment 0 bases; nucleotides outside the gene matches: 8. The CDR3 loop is CSASFRTGNSNQPQHF. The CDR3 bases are TGCAGTGCTAGTTTCCGGACAGGCAATAGCAATCAGCCCCAGCATTTT.

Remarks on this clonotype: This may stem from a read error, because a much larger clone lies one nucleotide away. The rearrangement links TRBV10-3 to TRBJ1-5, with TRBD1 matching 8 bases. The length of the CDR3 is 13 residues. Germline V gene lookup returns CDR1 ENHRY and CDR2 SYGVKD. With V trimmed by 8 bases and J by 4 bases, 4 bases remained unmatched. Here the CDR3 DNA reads TGTGCCATCGGGTACAGGGGGAATCAGCCCCAGCATTTT. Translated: CAIGYRGNQPQHF.